This T cell receptor beta chain was sequenced in a study of shared clonotypes between healthy human individuals. V lost 5 bases, J lost 7 bases, and 18 bases lay in between. This CDR3 has 15 amino acids. CDR1 is LNHDA, CDR2 SQIVND, per germline (reference sequence). Measured with immunoSEQ multiplex PCR; TCRdb has only the in-frame clones, and not every one. There are 950,000 to 1,300,000 clones in the sample; about 70% occur only once, and approximately 1.5% lies in the top ten. This clone was detected a few times. The chain employs TRBV19 and TRBJ2-4; D gene unclear. The clonotype was recovered from a man aged 18 to 30 in good health. Source material: memory CD4+ T cells sorted from blood. Subset in this sample: CD45RA-negative fraction. CDR3 amino acids: CASSPVSPTRNIQYF. The DNA of the CDR3 is TGTGCCAGTAGTCCCGTTTCTCCGACGAGGAACATTCAGTACTTC.